Reported below is one T cell receptor beta chain. Its antigen is currently unknown. This entry belongs to a study of cytomegalovirus exposure and HLA in healthy donors. General study points: With high specificity and sensitivity, the classifier reportedly diagnosed cytomegalovirus status. The availability of immune exposure information extended only to CMV serostatus. One cluster of highly shared sequence variants probably arose as a sequencing artifact.

CDR3 length equals 15 residues. Germline CDR1 MDHEN, CDR2 SYDVKM. V was pared by 2 bases and J by 6 bases, with 9 bases of the junction left unmatched. Use of 60 Vbeta and 13 Jbeta primers characterized the PCR. Clones were sequenced by immunoSEQ multiplex PCR, and TCRdb holds only the in-frame ones, with some missing. The sample has approximately 210,000 clones; around 85% are singletons. V and J are TRBV28 and TRBJ1-1, with 7 bases matching TRBD1. The source is a man aged 18 to 35 in good health and CMV-seronegative. The sequencing input was PBMCs. The chain's CDR3 is CASSLIGRDSPEAFF. The CDR3, as DNA: TGTGCCAGCAGTTTAATAGGGCGGGACAGTCCTGAAGCTTTCTTT.